This T cell receptor (beta chain) is from a study of T cell clones after liver transplantation. Study information: Patients counted as tolerant after at least one year off all immunosuppression, enzymes not exceeding twice normal.

Method: immunoSEQ multiplex PCR; TCRdb's copy keeps in-frame clones and lacks some. The table records about 120,000 clones, approximately 90% of them present only once. Germline CDR1 and CDR2: LNHDA and SQIVND (reference sequence). Trimming shortened V by 0 bases and J by 6 bases, and 15 bases separated the two germline ends. The CDR3 spans 16 residues. The TCR was taken from a human patient who received a liver transplant. Some of these T cells may belong to the graft donor. The sequenced sample was CD4+ T cells from blood, obtained 12 months after liver transplant. The V gene is TRBV19, the J gene TRBJ1-5, with a weak D call TRBD1 (5 bases). The CDR3 region is CASSIDSAGQSQPQHF. CDR3 DNA: TGTGCCAGTAGTATAGATTCCGCGGGGCAAAGTCAGCCCCAGCATTTT.